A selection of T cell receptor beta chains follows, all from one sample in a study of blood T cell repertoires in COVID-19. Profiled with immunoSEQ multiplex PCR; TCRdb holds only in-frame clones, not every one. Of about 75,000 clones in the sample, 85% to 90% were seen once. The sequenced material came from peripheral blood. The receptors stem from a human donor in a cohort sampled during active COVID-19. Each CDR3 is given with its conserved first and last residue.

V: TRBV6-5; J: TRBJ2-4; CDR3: CASSYGTSGRAHF
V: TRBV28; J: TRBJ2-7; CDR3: CASSFGQTGTYEQYF
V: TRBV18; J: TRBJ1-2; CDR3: CASSPFPRQGAYGYTF
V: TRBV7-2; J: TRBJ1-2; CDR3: CASSLAARGTRGGYTF
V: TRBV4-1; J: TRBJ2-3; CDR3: CASSQAGLAADTQYF
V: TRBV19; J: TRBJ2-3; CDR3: CASSPSGTSGGSIIDTQYF
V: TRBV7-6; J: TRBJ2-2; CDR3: CASSLASPGPTGELFF
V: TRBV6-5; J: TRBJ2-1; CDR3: CASSRTGLSYNEQFF
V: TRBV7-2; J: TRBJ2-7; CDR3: CASSTTLDRGRTYEQYF
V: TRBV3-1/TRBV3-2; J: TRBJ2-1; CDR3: CASSGSPSGRNEQFF
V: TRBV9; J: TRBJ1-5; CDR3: CASSVDGQYNQPQHF
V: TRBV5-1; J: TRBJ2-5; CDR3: CASSLSTGGLQETQYF
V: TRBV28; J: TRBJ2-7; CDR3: CASSHSFSSYEQYF
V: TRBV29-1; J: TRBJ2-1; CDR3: CSVEDPLGGNNEQFF
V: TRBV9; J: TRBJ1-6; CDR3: CASSVEGFTLHF
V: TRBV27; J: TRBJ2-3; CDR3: CASSLEGATDTQYF
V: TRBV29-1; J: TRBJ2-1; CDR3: CSGQGADEQFF
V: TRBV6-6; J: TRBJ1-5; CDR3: CASRSLGSGATQPQHF
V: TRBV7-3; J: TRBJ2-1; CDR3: CASSFGLAGYNEQFF
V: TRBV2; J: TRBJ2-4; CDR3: CASSGEQLAKNIQYF
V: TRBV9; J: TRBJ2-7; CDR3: CASSATAGWSSYEQYF
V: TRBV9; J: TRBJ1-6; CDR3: CASSTGDSYNSPLHF